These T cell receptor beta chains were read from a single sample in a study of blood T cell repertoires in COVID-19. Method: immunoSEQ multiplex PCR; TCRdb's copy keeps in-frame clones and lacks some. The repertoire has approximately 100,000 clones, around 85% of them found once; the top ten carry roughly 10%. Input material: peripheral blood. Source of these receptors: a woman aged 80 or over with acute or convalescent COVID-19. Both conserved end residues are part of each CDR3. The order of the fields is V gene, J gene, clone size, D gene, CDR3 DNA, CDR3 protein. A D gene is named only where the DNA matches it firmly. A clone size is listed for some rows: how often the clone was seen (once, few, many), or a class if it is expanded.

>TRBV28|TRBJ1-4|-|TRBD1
TGTGCCAGGGACCCGGGACAGGGACGACTTGCAACTAATGAAAAACTGTTTTTT
CARDPGQGRLATNEKLFF
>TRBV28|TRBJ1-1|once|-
TGTGCCAGCAGTAGGGACACCCTGAACACTGAAGCTTTCTTT
CASSRDTLNTEAFF
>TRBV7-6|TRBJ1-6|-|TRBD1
TGTGCCAGCAGCCCCCTTAACAGGGGTAGCGCCTATAATTCACCCCTCCACTTT
CASSPLNRGSAYNSPLHF
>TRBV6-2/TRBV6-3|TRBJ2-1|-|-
TGTGCCAGCAGTTACTCCCACACAAGCTCCTACAATGAGCAGTTCTTC
CASSYSHTSSYNEQFF
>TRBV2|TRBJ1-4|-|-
TGTGCCAGCAGTAGGACAGATGAAAAACTGTTTTTT
CASSRTDEKLFF
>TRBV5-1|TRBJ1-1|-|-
TGCGCCAGCAGCCGGGAGGGAACAGGCTACACTGAAGCTTTCTTT
CASSREGTGYTEAFF
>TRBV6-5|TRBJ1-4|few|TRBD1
TGTGCCAGCAGGATACAGGGGCGGGGTGAAAAACTGTTTTTT
CASRIQGRGEKLFF
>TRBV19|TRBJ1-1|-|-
TGTGCCAGTAGTCTTTCCAGGAACACTGAAGCTTTCTTT
CASSLSRNTEAFF
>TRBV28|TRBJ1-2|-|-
TGTGCCAGCAGTTCAGGACAGACCTATGGCTACACCTTC
CASSSGQTYGYTF
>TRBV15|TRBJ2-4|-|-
TGTGCCACCAGCAGAGAAGACAACCCGGTCAAAAACATTCAGTACTTC
CATSREDNPVKNIQYF
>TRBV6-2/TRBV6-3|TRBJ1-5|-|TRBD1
TGTGCCAGCAGTTGGGGTGACAGGGCTAATCAGCCCCAGCATTTT
CASSWGDRANQPQHF
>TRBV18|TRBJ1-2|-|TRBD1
TGTGCCAGCTCACCACCGACAGGGGGCGCGGGTCTGTGGACCTTC
CASSPPTGGAGLWTF
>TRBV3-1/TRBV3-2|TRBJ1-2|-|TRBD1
TGTGCCAGCAGCCACCTGACAGGGGCTACAAATGGCTACACCTTC
CASSHLTGATNGYTF
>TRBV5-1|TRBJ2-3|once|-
TGCGCCAGCAGCCGGGACAATCCAGGCACAGATACGCAGTATTTT
CASSRDNPGTDTQYF
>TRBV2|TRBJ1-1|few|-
TGTGCCAGCCGGGATTACACTGAAGCTTTCTTT
CASRDYTEAFF
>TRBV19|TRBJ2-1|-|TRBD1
TGTGCCACCACCCGGACAGGGGCTCCTGGGGTTTGCAATGAGCAGTTCTTC
CATTRTGAPGVCNEQFF
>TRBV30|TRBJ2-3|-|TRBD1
TGTGCCTGGAGTCTGACAGGGTCCGATACGCAGTATTTT
CAWSLTGSDTQYF
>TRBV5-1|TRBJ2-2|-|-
TGCGCCAGCAGCTTCAGGACACCCATGAACACCGGGGAGCTGTTTTTT
CASSFRTPMNTGELFF
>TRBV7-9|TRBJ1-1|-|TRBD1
TGTGCCAGCAGTTATGGACAGGGGAACACTGAAGCTTTCTTT
CASSYGQGNTEAFF
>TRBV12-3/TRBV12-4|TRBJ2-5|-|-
TGTGCCAGCAAGAAACGTAGGGGTGAGACCCAGTACTTC
CASKKRRGETQYF
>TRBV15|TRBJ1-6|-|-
TGTGCCACCAGCAGAGATGCGGATTCACCCCTCCACTTT
CATSRDADSPLHF
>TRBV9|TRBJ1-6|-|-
TGTGCCAGCAGCGCCTGGGGGGTGGGTTCACCCCTCCACTTT
CASSAWGVGSPLHF
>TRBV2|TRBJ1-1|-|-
TGTGCCGCCGCCCGGTCCTTTGAAGCTTTCTTT
CAAARSFEAFF
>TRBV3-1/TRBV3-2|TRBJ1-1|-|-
TGTGCCAGCAGCTGGGGGGGGAACACTGAAGCTTTCTTT
CASSWGGNTEAFF
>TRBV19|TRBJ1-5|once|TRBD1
TGTGCCAGTAGTCCACGGACAGGAAGGCAGCCCCAGCATTTT
CASSPRTGRQPQHF
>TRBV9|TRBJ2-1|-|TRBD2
TGTGCCAGCAGCGTAGGACTAGCGGATAGCTCCTACAATGAGCAGTTCTTC
CASSVGLADSSYNEQFF
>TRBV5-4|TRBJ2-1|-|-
TGTGCCAGCAGCTCCAGTTTCGGGGAGCAGTTCTTC
CASSSSFGEQFF
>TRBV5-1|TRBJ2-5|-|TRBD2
TGCGCCAGCAGCTTGGATTTCGGGGGGGGAGAGACCCAGTACTTC
CASSLDFGGGETQYF
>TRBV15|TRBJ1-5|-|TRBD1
TGTGCCACCAGCAGAGATTCGCAGGGGGGTTCACAGCCCCAGCATTTT
CATSRDSQGGSQPQHF
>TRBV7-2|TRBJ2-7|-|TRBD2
TGTGCCAGCAGCTTAGCGGGCACTAGCGGGGGGGGTTACGAGCAGTACTTC
CASSLAGTSGGGYEQYF
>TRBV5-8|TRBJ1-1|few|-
TGTGCCAGCAGCTTGTGGAGGGAGAACACTGAAGCTTTCTTT
CASSLWRENTEAFF
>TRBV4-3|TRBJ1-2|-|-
TGCGCCAGCAGCCAAGGGGACATCGGGGGCTACACCTTC
CASSQGDIGGYTF
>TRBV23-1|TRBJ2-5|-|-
TGCGCCAGCAGCCCCGGAGGGGCAGGGTGGTTAGTGGAGACCCAGTACTTC
CASSPGGAGWLVETQYF
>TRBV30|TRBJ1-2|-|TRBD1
TGTGCCTGGAGTGGGACAGGGGGAGGAGGCTACACCTTC
CAWSGTGGGGYTF
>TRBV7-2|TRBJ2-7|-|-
TGTGCCAGCGGGCCCGGGATGGTTTACGAGCAGTACTTC
CASGPGMVYEQYF
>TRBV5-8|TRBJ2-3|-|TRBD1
TGTGCCACCCGACTTAAGGGGGCGAAGAATACGCAGTATTTT
CATRLKGAKNTQYF
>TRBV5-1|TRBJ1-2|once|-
TGCGCCAGCAGCCTCGGAGTAGAGTTTGGTGGCTACACCTTC
CASSLGVEFGGYTF
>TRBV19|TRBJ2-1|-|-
TGTGCCAGCCTCCCCGGGGGAGGAAGCTCCTACAATGAGCAGTTCTTC
CASLPGGGSSYNEQFF
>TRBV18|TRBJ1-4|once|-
TGTGCCAGCTCACCACGTCAGGGGAATGAAAAACTGTTTTTT
CASSPRQGNEKLFF
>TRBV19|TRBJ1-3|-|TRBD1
TGTGCCAGTAGGCAAGACAGGGGGAACACCATATATTTT
CASRQDRGNTIYF
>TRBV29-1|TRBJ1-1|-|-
TGCAGCGACCCACGTCGGGGGAAAGGGACTGAAGCTTTCTTT
CSDPRRGKGTEAFF
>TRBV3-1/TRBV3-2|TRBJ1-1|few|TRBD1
TGTGCCAGCAGCCGAAGACAGGGCCTCACTGAAGCTTTCTTT
CASSRRQGLTEAFF